This T cell receptor beta chain was found in a study of cytomegalovirus exposure and HLA in healthy donors. The CDR3 contains 16 residues. The germline gives CDR1 SGHNT, CDR2 YENEEA. Note on this clone: Its matching antigen is unknown.

PCR employed 60 Vbeta and 13 Jbeta primers. The method was immunoSEQ multiplex PCR; TCRdb's version includes in-frame clones alone and lacks a portion of them. This sample has 110,000 or so clones, with around 77% found just once. Study findings and constraints: Most TCR sequences were rare, but some public TCRs occurred in many donors.

This TCR was sampled from a middle-aged woman in good health and CMV-seropositive. The specimen was PBMCs. This rearrangement joins TRBV11-3 to TRBJ2-5; D might be TRBD2 (7 bases). The J call may be mistaken, given a closer DNA end match to TRBJ2-7. For the CDR3, the DNA is TGTGCCAGCAGCCCAGGGAGGGGGGCAGGGATGTACGAGCAGTACTTC. Amino acids: CASSPGRGAGMYEQYF.